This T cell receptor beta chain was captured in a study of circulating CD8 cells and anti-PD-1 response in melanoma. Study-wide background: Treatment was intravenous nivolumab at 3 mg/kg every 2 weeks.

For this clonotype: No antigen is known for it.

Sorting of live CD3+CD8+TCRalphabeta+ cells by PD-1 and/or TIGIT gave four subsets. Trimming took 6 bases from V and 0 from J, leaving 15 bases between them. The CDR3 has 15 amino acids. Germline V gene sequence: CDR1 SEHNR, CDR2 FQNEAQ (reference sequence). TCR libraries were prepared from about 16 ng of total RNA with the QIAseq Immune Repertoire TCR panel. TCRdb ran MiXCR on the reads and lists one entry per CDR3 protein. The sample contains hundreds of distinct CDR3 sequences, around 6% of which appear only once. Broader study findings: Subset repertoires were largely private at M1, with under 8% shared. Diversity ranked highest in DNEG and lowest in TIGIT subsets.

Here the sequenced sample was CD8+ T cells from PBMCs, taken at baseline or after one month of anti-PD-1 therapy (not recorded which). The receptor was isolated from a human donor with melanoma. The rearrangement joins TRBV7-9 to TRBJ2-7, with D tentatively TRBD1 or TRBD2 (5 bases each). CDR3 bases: TGTGCCAGCAGACCCCCCGGGACGGTCTCCTACGAGCAGTACTTC. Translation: CASRPPGTVSYEQYF. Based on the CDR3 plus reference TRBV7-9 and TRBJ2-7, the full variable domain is DTGVSQNPRHKITKRGQNVTFRCDPISEHNRLYWYRQTLGQGPEFLTYFQNEAQLEKSRLLSDRFSAERPKGSFSTLEIQRTEQGDSAMYLCASRPPGTVSYEQYFGPGTRLTVT.